The clone carrying this T cell receptor (beta chain) was observed a few times. Authors' data handling: Without quality scores, immunoSEQ junctional reads could not be filtered like full-length reads. Sequencing was performed with immunoSEQ multiplex PCR; in TCRdb, only in-frame clones are kept and a portion is missing. That table furnishes V, J and clone size, whereas the DNA furnished D and trimming. The sample consists of about 1 million clones, roughly 80% of them appearing once. The sample belongs to a study of shared clonotypes between healthy human individuals. V lost 6 bases and J 7 bases, leaving 12 bases between the germline ends. The germline V gene encodes CDR1 MNHNS and CDR2 SASEGT. The CDR3 runs 13 residues. Healthy and HIV-negative, the adult donors had no recent acute infections or vaccinations.

Sequenced sample: memory CD4+ T cells sorted from blood. Sample subset: CD45RA-negative fraction. The origin of this receptor is a man between 18 and 35 years old in good health. This chain joins TRBV6-1 and TRBJ2-2; D call uncertain. CDR3 protein: CASRPGVVGELFF. The CDR3 nucleotides are TGTGCCAGCAGGCCGGGTGTTGTCGGGGAGCTGTTTTTT.